This T cell receptor (beta chain) was profiled in a study of response to subunit inactivated influenza vaccine. Study-level findings and limits: The authors suggested that every seasonal influenza vaccination recruits few new T cells.

Trimming shortened V by 0 bases and J by 6 bases, and 12 bases separated the two germline ends. The germline gives CDR1 LGHNA, CDR2 YNFKEQ. The CDR3 is 15 amino acids. One entry per CDR3 protein, called by TCRdb with MiXCR from the RT-PCR reads. The table records roughly 170,000 distinct CDR3 sequences, nearly 9.5% of them present only once. This clonotype was observed a handful of times. Its antigen is currently unknown. The sample here was non-naive T cells sorted from PBMCs, taken on the day of vaccination. The TCR originated in a middle-aged man who received an inactivated influenza vaccine. This rearrangement joins TRBV4-2 to TRBJ2-1; no clear D gene. CDR3 sequence reads: CASSQEIRALNEQFF. Written as DNA, the CDR3 is TGTGCCAGCAGCCAAGAGATAAGGGCCCTCAATGAGCAGTTCTTC.